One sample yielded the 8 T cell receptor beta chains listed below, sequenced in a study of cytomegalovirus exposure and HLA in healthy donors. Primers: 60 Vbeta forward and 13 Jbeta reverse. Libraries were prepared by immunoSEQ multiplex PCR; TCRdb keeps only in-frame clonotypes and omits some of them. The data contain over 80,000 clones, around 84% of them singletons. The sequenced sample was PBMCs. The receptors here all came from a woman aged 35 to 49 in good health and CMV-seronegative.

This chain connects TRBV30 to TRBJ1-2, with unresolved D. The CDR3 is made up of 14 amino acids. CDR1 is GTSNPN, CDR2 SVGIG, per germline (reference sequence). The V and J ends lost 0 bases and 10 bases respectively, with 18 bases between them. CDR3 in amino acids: CAWSVHSLSSNYTF. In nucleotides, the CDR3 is TGTGCCTGGAGTGTACACAGCCTTTCGTCGAACTACACCTTC.

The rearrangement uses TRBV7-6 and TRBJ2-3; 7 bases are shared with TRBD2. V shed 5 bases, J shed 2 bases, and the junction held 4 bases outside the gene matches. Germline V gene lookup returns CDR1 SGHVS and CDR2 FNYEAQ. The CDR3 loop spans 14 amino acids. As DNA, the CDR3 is TGTGCCAGCAGCCTGGGGGGGACCACAGATACGCAGTATTTT. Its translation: CASSLGGTTDTQYF.

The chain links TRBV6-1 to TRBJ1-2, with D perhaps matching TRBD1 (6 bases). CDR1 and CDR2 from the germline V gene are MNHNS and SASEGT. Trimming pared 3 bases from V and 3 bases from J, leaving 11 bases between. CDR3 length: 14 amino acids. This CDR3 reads CASSEGASDYGYTF. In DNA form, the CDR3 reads TGTGCCAGCAGTGAGGGGGCGTCGGACTATGGCTACACCTTC.

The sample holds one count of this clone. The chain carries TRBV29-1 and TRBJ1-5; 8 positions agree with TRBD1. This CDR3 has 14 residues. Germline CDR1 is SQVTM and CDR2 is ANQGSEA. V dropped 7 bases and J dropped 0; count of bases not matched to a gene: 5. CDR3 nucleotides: TGCAGCGCCGGACAGGGCGATAGCAATCAGCCCCAGCATTTT. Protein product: CSAGQGDSNQPQHF.

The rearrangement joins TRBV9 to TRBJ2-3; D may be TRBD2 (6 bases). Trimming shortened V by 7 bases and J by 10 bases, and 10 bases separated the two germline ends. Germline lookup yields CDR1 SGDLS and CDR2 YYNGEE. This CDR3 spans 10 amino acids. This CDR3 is CASGWDSQYF. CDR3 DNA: TGTGCCAGCGGATGGGACTCGCAGTATTTT.

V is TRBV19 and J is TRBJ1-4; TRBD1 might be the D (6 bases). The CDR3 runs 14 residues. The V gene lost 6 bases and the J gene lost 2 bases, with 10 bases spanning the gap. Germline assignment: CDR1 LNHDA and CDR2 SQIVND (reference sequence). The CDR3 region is CASRWTVTNEKLFF. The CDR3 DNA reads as TGTGCCAGTAGGTGGACAGTTACTAATGAAAAACTGTTTTTT.

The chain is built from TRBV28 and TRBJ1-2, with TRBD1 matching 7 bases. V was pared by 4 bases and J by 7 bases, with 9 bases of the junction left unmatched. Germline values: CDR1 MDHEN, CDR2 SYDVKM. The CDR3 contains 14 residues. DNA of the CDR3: TGTGCCAGCAGTTACCCGGGACAGCCAGTTGGCTACACCTTC. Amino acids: CASSYPGQPVGYTF.

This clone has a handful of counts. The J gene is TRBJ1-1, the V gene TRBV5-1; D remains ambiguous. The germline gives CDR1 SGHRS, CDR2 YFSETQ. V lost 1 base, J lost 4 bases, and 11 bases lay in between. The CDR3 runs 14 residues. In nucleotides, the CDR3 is TGCGCCAGCAGCTTGACGGCGGAGGGCACTGAAGCTTTCTTT. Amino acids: CASSLTAEGTEAFF.